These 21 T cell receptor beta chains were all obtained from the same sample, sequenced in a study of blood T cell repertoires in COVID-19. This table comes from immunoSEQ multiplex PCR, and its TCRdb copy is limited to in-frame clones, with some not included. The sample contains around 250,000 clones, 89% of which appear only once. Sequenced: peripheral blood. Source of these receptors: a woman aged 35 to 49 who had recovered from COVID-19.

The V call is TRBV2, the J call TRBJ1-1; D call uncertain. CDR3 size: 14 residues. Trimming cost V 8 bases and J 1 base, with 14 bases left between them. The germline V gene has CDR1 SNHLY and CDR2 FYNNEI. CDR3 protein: CASSNRGANTEAFF. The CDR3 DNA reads TGTGCCAGCTCCAACCGGGGTGCGAACACTGAAGCTTTCTTT.

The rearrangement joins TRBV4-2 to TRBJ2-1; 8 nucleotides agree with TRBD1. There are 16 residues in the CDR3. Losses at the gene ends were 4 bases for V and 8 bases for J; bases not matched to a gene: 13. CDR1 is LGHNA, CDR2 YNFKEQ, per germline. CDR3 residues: CASSPRGTGGGDEQFF. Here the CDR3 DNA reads TGTGCCAGCAGCCCGAGGGGAACAGGGGGAGGCGATGAGCAGTTCTTC.

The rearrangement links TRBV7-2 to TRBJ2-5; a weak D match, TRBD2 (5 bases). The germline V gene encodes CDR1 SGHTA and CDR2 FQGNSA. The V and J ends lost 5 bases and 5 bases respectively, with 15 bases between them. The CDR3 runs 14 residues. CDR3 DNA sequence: TGTGCCAGCAGCGACTCCCTAGCAGCGGAGACCCAGTACTTC. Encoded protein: CASSDSLAAETQYF. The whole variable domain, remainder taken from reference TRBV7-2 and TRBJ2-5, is GAGVSQSPSNKVTEKGKDVELRCDPISGHTALYWYRQSLGQGLEFLIYFQGNSAPDKSGLPSDRFSAERTGGSVSTLTIQRTQQEDSAVYLCASSDSLAAETQYFGPGTRLLVL.

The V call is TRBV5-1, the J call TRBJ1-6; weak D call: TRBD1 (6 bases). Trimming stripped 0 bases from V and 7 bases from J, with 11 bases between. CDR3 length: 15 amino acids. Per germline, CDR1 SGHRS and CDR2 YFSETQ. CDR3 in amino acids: CASSLGTVRNSPLHF. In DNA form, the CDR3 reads TGCGCCAGCAGCTTGGGGACAGTTCGCAATTCACCCCTCCACTTT. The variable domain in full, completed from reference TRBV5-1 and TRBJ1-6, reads KAGVTQTPRYLIKTRGQQVTLSCSPISGHRSVSWYQQTPGQGLQFLFEYFSETQRNKGNFPGRFSGRQFSNSRSEMNVSTLELGDSALYLCASSLGTVRNSPLHFGNGTRLTVT.

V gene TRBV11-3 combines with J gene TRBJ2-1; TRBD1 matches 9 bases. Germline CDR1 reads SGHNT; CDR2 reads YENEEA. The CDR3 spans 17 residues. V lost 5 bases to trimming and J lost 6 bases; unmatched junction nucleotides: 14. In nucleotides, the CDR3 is TGTGCCAGCAGCGCATATTCCGGGACAGGGAGAATCAATGAGCAGTTCTTC. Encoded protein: CASSAYSGTGRINEQFF.

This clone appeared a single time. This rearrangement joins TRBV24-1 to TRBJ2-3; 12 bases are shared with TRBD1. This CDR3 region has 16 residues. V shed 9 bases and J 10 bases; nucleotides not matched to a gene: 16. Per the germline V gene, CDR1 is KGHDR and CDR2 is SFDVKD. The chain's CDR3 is CATGTGTGGNRGAQYF. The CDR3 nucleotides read TGTGCCACCGGAACCGGGACAGGGGGCAACCGGGGGGCGCAGTATTTT.

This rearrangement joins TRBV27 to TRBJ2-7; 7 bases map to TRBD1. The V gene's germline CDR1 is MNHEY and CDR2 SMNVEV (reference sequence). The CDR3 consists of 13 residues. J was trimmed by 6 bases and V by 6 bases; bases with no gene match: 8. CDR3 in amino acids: CASRTGFPGEQYF. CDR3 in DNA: TGTGCCAGCAGGACAGGGTTCCCCGGCGAGCAGTACTTC.

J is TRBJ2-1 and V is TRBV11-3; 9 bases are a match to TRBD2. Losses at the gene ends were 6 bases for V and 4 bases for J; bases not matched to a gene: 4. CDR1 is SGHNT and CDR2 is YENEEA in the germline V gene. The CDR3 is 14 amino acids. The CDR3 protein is CASSASGDYNEQFF. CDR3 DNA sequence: TGTGCCAGCAGTGCTAGCGGGGATTACAATGAGCAGTTCTTC.

The CDR3 region has the DNA TGTGCCAGTAGTATAGAAGGGGGATGGACTGAAGCTTTCTTT. Residues: CASSIEGGWTEAFF. The chain employs TRBV19 and TRBJ1-1, with D perhaps matching TRBD1 (6 bases). This CDR3 contains 14 residues. The ends were cut back, 0 bases at V and 5 bases at J, with 10 bases in the middle. From germline, CDR1 is LNHDA and CDR2 SQIVND (reference sequence).

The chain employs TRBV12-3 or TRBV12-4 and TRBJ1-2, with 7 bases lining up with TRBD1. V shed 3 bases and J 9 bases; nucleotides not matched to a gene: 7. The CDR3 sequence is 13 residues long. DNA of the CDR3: TGTGCCAGCAGTTTCCTTGGACAGGCGCGCTACACCTTC. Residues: CASSFLGQARYTF.

CDR3 protein: CASSRDRHYGYTF. The CDR3 coding sequence is TGTGCCAGCAGCCGGGACAGGCACTATGGCTACACCTTC. This chain uses TRBV7-9 with TRBJ1-2; 8 bases line up with TRBD1. The CDR3 length is 13 residues. Losses at the gene ends were 5 bases for V and 3 bases for J; bases not matched to a gene: 2. Per germline, CDR1 SEHNR and CDR2 FQNEAQ (reference sequence).

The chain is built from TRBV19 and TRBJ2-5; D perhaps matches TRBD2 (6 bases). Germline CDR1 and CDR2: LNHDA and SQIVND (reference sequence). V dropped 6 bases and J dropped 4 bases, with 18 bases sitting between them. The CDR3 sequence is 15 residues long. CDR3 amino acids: CASSPRDSITETQYF. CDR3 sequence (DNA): TGTGCCAGTAGCCCCCGGGACTCCATAACAGAGACCCAGTACTTC.

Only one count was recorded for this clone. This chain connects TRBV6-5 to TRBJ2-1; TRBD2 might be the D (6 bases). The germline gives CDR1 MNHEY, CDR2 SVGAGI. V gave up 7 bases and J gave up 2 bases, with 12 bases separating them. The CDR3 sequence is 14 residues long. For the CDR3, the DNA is TGTGCCAGCAACCCCACGGGAGCCTACAATGAGCAGTTCTTC. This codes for CASNPTGAYNEQFF.

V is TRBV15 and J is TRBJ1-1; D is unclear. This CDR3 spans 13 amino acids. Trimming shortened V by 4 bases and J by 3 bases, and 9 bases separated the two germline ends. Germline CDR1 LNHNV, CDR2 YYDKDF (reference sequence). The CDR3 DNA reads TGTGCCACCAGCATAAACGGGGACACTGAAGCTTTCTTT. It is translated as CATSINGDTEAFF.

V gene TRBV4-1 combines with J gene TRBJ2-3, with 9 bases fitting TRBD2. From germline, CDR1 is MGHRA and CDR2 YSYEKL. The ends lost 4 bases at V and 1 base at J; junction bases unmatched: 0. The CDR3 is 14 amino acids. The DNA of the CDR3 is TGCGCCAGCAGCCCTAGCGGGGGCACAGATACGCAGTATTTT. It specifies CASSPSGGTDTQYF.

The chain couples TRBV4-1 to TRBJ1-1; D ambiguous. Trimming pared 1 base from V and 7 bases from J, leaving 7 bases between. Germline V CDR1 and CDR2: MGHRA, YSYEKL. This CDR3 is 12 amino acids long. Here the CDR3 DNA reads TGCGCCAGCAGCCAAGGGGCGAGTGAAGCTTTCTTT. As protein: CASSQGASEAFF.

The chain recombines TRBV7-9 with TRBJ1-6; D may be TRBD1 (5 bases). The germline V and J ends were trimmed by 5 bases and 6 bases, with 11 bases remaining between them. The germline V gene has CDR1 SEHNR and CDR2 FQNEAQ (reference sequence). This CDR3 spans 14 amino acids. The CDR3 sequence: CASSPDSVNSPLHF. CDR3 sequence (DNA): TGTGCCAGCAGCCCCGACAGCGTTAATTCACCCCTCCACTTT.

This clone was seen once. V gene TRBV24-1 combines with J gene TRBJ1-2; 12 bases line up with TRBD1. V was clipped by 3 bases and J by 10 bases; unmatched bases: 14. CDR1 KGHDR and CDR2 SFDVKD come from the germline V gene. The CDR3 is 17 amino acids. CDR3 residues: CATSDEPGQGARGAYTF. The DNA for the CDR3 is TGTGCCACCAGTGATGAACCGGGACAGGGGGCAAGAGGTGCCTACACCTTC.

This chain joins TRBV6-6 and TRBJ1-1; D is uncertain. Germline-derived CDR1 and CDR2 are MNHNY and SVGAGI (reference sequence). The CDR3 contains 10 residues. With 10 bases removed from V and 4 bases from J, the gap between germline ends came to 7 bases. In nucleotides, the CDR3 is TGTGCCACCACCAGCACTGAAGCTTTCTTT. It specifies CATTSTEAFF.

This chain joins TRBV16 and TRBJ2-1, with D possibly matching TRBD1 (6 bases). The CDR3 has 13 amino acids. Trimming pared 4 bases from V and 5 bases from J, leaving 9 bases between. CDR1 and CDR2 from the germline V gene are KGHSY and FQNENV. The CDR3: CASSRGHNNEQFF. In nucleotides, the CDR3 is TGTGCCAGCAGCCGGGGACACAACAATGAGCAGTTCTTC.

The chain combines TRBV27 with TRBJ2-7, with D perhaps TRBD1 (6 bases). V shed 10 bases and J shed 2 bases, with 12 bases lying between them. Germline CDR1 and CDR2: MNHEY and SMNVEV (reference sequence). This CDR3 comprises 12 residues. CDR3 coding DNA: TGTGCCATGACACAGGGAACCTACGAGCAGTACGTC. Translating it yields CAMTQGTYEQYV.